This record concerns one T cell receptor (beta chain) sequence. As yet, its antigen is unknown. The identical CDR3 is also encoded by other nucleotide sequences in the sample. Clones were read by immunoSEQ multiplex PCR, and TCRdb kept only the in-frame ones, dropping some. The repertoire includes approximately 2,200,000 clones, about 93% of them detected once, and more than 1.5% sits in the top ten. The length of the CDR3 is 14 residues. The germline V gene has CDR1 SEHNR and CDR2 FQNEAQ (reference sequence). V lost 1 base and J lost 2, with 9 bases in between. This sample was taken from a study of shared clonotypes between healthy human individuals. Study conclusions and caveats: Naive CD4 clonotypes overlapped across a handful of donors at 4.5% to 5.5%.

Cells designated naive CD8 were CD45RO-negative and were positively selected for CCR7, with terminally differentiated effector memory CD45RA+ cells excluded. Sequencing was done on a sample of naive CD8+ T cells from PBMCs. The clonotype was recovered from a man aged 18 to 29 in good health. Some clones in this sample may be carry-over from other donors' samples. The chain is built from TRBV7-9 and TRBJ2-7; a possible D gene is TRBD2 (6 bases). This CDR3 is CASSLGGATYEQYF. CDR3 in DNA: TGTGCCAGCAGCTTAGGCGGGGCTACCTACGAGCAGTACTTC.